This TCR beta chain came from a study of control samples from healthy donors and cancer patients. Sequencing was performed with immunoSEQ multiplex PCR; in TCRdb, only in-frame clones are kept and a portion is missing. The sample has about 98,000 clones, 82% seen once; the top ten hold approximately 2%. This CDR3 region has 15 residues. Between the trimmed V and J ends, which lost 5 bases and 3 bases, there was a span of 16 bases. Germline CDR1 and CDR2: MNHEY and SMNVEV (reference sequence). V usage is TRBV27 and J usage is TRBJ1-2; D is perhaps TRBD1 (5 bases). This clonotype was sampled from a man aged 55-75 years in good health. The sample consisted of blood. This CDR3 reads CASSPTVTSHYGYTF. The CDR3 DNA follows: TGTGCCAGCAGTCCGACAGTAACCTCTCACTATGGCTACACCTTC.